This TCR beta chain emerged from a study of blood T cell repertoires in COVID-19. The wider study: COVID-19 samples from acute and convalescent phases originated in the United States, Italy and Spain. In each case, the material was cDNA or gDNA derived from T cells, B-cell-depleted T cells, or PBMCs.

Per the original data handling: How many nucleated cells were present was estimated from reference gene primer amplification. Measured with immunoSEQ multiplex PCR; TCRdb has only the in-frame clones, and not every one. V and J calls plus clone size are reproduced from that table; the DNA served to infer D and trimming. The sample includes some 29,000 clones, around 88% of them seen just once. The V segment lost 4 bases and the J segment 0 bases; nucleotides outside the gene matches: 7. CDR1 is SGHNT and CDR2 is YYREEE in the germline V gene (reference sequence). The CDR3 is 16 residues long. The chain is built from TRBV5-4 and TRBJ2-3, with 8 bases fitting TRBD2. Sequences were obtained from peripheral blood. The clonotype was recovered from a human donor in a cohort sampled during active COVID-19. CDR3 region: CASSLFRGGSTDTQYF. CDR3 DNA sequence: TGTGCCAGCAGCCTGTTTCGGGGGGGAAGCACAGATACGCAGTATTTT.